These 29 T cell receptor beta chains were all obtained from the same sample, sequenced in a study of early T cells in non-severe SARS-CoV-2 infection. TCRdb reprocessed the 5' RACE reads with MiXCR, giving one entry per CDR3 protein. The repertoire holds fewer than 120,000 distinct CDR3 sequences, with roughly an eighth as singletons. The sample here was whole blood, taken at baseline. These receptors all stem from an adult who was a healthcare worker with PCR-confirmed SARS-CoV-2 infection or an uninfected control (not recorded which).

This clonotype came up a few times. J is TRBJ1-1 and V is TRBV6-2 or TRBV6-3; tentatively, D is TRBD1 (6 bases). V lost 4 bases and J lost 0, with 12 bases in between. The CDR3 extends over 15 amino acids. Germline CDR1 reads MNHEY; CDR2 reads SVGEGT. The CDR3 reads CASSSRTALNTEAFF. The DNA for the CDR3 is TGTGCCAGCAGTTCCAGGACAGCTTTGAACACTGAAGCTTTCTTT.

J is TRBJ2-1 and V is TRBV5-1; no definite D call. The CDR3 has 13 residues. Trimming cost V 0 bases and J 6 bases, with 7 bases left between them. CDR1 is SGHRS and CDR2 is YFSETQ in the germline V gene. CDR3 sequence (DNA): TGCGCCAGCAGCTTGGCCGGACCCAATGAGCAGTTCTTC. Protein: CASSLAGPNEQFF.

This clonotype was observed a few times. The chain employs TRBV20-1 and TRBJ2-4, with D tentatively TRBD2 (5 bases). Germline V lookup: CDR1 DFQATT, CDR2 SNEGSKA (reference sequence). Deletions cut 3 bases from V and 9 bases from J, with 18 bases between. The CDR3 is 14 residues long. The CDR3 here is CSASSEGPKGIQYF. In DNA, the CDR3 is TGCAGTGCTAGTAGCGAGGGTCCAAAGGGCATTCAGTACTTC.

This clonotype has a count of ten or more. The V and J genes are TRBV5-1 and TRBJ1-1; D gene ambiguous. The CDR3 is 14 residues long. V was pared by 4 bases and J by 5 bases, with 15 bases between. The germline V gene has CDR1 SGHRS and CDR2 YFSETQ. Here the CDR3 DNA reads TGCGCCAGCAGCGCAGCGGGAAGTTGGACTGAAGCTTTCTTT. It yields the protein CASSAAGSWTEAFF.

In its sample, this clonotype was seen a few times. This chain connects TRBV27 to TRBJ1-6, with D tentatively TRBD1 (6 bases). The length of the CDR3 is 14 residues. Between the trimmed V and J ends, which lost 5 bases and 5 bases, there was a span of 10 bases. The germline CDR1 and CDR2 sequences are MNHEY and SMNVEV (reference sequence). The chain's CDR3 is CASSPGQHNSPLHF. CDR3 coding DNA: TGTGCCAGCAGTCCTGGACAGCATAATTCACCCCTCCACTTT.

This clonotype showed up just a few times. The chain recombines TRBV4-1 with TRBJ2-7; D may correspond to TRBD1 or TRBD2 (5 bases each). Germline values: CDR1 MGHRA, CDR2 YSYEKL. V was cut by 0 bases and J by 1 base, with 25 bases left in between. This CDR3 is built from 20 residues. The CDR3 nucleotides read TGCGCCAGCAGCCAAGATAGTCAAAGTTTGAGGTTGGGGGAGTCCTACGAGCAGTACTTC. It encodes CASSQDSQSLRLGESYEQYF.

This clonotype occurred many times. V gene TRBV29-1 combines with J gene TRBJ1-2; no clear D. Trimming stripped 4 bases from V and 6 bases from J, with 18 bases between. Germline V gives CDR1 SQVTM, CDR2 ANQGSEA. The CDR3 sequence is 14 residues long. The CDR3 DNA reads TGCAGCGTTGGATGGGGAGGGAACCCTCATGGCTACACCTTC. This encodes CSVGWGGNPHGYTF.

This clonotype was seen only a few times. The J gene is TRBJ1-1, the V gene TRBV7-2; 8 bases align to TRBD1. The ends lost 5 bases at V and 4 bases at J; junction bases unmatched: 6. The CDR3 runs to 14 residues. Germline CDR1 is SGHTA and CDR2 is FQGNSA. CDR3 sequence (DNA): TGTGCCAGCAGCCGCAGGGGGCCGGTCACTGAAGCTTTCTTT. Residues: CASSRRGPVTEAFF.

This clonotype has a count of ten or more. The chain is built from TRBV2 and TRBJ1-6, with D maybe TRBD1 (5 bases). The CDR3 runs to 14 residues. Germline CDR1 and CDR2: SNHLY and FYNNEI. Trimming left V 1 base short and J 9 bases short, with 10 bases between. CDR3 amino acids: CASSEGRGGSPLHF. CDR3 DNA sequence: TGTGCCAGCAGTGAAGGGAGGGGAGGTTCACCCCTCCACTTT.

This clonotype was counted only a few times. The chain has TRBV5-4 and TRBJ2-2; tentative D call: TRBD1 (6 bases). The CDR3 loop spans 16 amino acids. With 4 bases removed from V and 4 bases from J, the gap between germline ends came to 17 bases. The germline CDR1 and CDR2 sequences are SGHNT and YYREEE (reference sequence). The CDR3 sequence is CASSPGQFIGTGELFF. DNA for the CDR3: TGTGCCAGCAGCCCTGGACAGTTCATAGGCACCGGGGAGCTGTTTTTT.

There are a few counts of this clonotype. V gene TRBV5-1 combines with J gene TRBJ2-2; D is unresolved. There are 14 residues in the CDR3. Germline values: CDR1 SGHRS, CDR2 YFSETQ. V lost 1 base and J 5 bases, leaving 9 bases between the germline ends. In nucleotides, the CDR3 is TGCGCCAGCAGCTTGCCCAAAGTGACCGGGGAGCTGTTTTTT. Its translation is CASSLPKVTGELFF. Drawing the rest from reference TRBV5-1 and TRBJ2-2, the complete variable domain is KAGVTQTPRYLIKTRGQQVTLSCSPISGHRSVSWYQQTPGQGLQFLFEYFSETQRNKGNFPGRFSGRQFSNSRSEMNVSTLELGDSALYLCASSLPKVTGELFFGEGSRLTVL.

This CDR3 is CAISQALFNEQFF. In DNA form, the CDR3 reads TGTGCCATCTCCCAAGCTCTCTTCAATGAGCAGTTCTTC. V usage is TRBV10-3 and J usage is TRBJ2-1, with no clear D. This CDR3 is 13 amino acids long. V was pared by 8 bases and J by 6 bases, with 14 bases between. In germline, CDR1 is ENHRY, CDR2 SYGVKD.

The V and J genes are TRBV6-6 and TRBJ2-7; tentatively, D is TRBD2 (6 bases). Germline loops: CDR1 MNHNY, CDR2 SVGAGI (reference sequence). This CDR3 is 15 amino acids long. V gave up 4 bases and J gave up 2 bases, with 15 bases separating them. This chain's CDR3 is CASSLGRGGPYEQYF. The CDR3 DNA is TGTGCCAGCAGTTTGGGGCGGGGCGGACCCTACGAGCAGTACTTC.

The genes are TRBV27 and TRBJ2-6; D may correspond to TRBD1 or TRBD2 (5 bases each). The CDR3 runs to 16 residues. Deletions cut 8 bases from V and 9 bases from J, with 23 bases between. The germline gives CDR1 MNHEY, CDR2 SMNVEV (reference sequence). CDR3 residues: CASQIDRGRHNNVLTF. For the CDR3, the DNA is TGTGCCAGCCAAATTGACCGGGGACGTCACAACAACGTCCTGACTTTC.

In its sample, this clonotype was seen a few times. The gene calls are TRBV11-3 and TRBJ2-1, with unresolved D. CDR1 and CDR2 (germline): SGHNT, YENEEA. The CDR3 is 14 residues long. Trimming removed 4 bases at V and 4 bases at J, with 11 bases between. CDR3 amino acids: CASSSRGAYNEQFF. CDR3 DNA: TGTGCCAGCAGCTCCCGCGGCGCTTACAATGAGCAGTTCTTC.

A remark on this clonotype: One base away lies a much larger clone, so this may be a sequencing read error. The CDR3 coding sequence is TGCAGTGCTAGGTCACGGACAGTGTGTCCCTACGAGCAGTACTTC. Amino acid sequence: CSARSRTVCPYEQYF. This chain links TRBV20-1 with TRBJ2-7, with a weak D call TRBD1 (6 bases). Germline V CDR1 and CDR2: DFQATT, SNEGSKA (reference sequence). This CDR3 has 15 residues. Trimming cost V 3 bases and J 2 bases, with 17 bases left between them.

The chain joins TRBV5-1 to TRBJ2-5; D might be TRBD1 (6 bases). Germline values: CDR1 SGHRS, CDR2 YFSETQ. V lost 2 bases to trimming and J lost 8 bases, with 7 bases between them. The CDR3 totals 11 residues. CDR3 coding DNA: TGCGCCAGCAGCTTACAGGGCACCCAGTACTTC. Protein sequence: CASSLQGTQYF. The full variable domain, completed using reference TRBV5-1 and TRBJ2-5, is KAGVTQTPRYLIKTRGQQVTLSCSPISGHRSVSWYQQTPGQGLQFLFEYFSETQRNKGNFPGRFSGRQFSNSRSEMNVSTLELGDSALYLCASSLQGTQYFGPGTRLLVL.

This clonotype was picked up many times. This chain joins TRBV6-2 or TRBV6-3 and TRBJ2-7; possible D gene TRBD2, 6 bases. V was trimmed by 1 base and J by 1 base, leaving 11 bases between them. This CDR3 is 15 amino acids long. The V gene's germline CDR1 is MNHEY and CDR2 SVGEGT. CDR3 nucleotide sequence: TGTGCCAGCAGTTACTTAGGAGGGCCATCCTACGAGCAGTACTTC. It encodes CASSYLGGPSYEQYF.

This clonotype has at least ten counts. The V call is TRBV29-1, the J call TRBJ2-7, with D possibly TRBD1 on 5 matching bases. This CDR3 has 14 residues. Trimming shortened V by 0 bases and J by 2 bases, and 11 bases separated the two germline ends. CDR1 and CDR2 from the germline V gene are SQVTM and ANQGSEA. The CDR3 spells CSVEDPGFPYEQYF. The DNA for the CDR3 is TGCAGCGTTGAAGATCCAGGGTTCCCCTACGAGCAGTACTTC.

The rearrangement uses TRBV5-1 and TRBJ1-1, with 11 positions matching TRBD1. J gave up 5 bases and V 4 bases, and 4 bases lay outside the gene matches. CDR3 length: 14 amino acids. In germline, CDR1 is SGHRS, CDR2 YFSETQ. CDR3 loop: CASSKGQGVTEAFF. CDR3 nucleotide sequence: TGCGCCAGCAGCAAGGGACAGGGGGTTACTGAAGCTTTCTTT.

This clonotype was observed a few times. The chain combines TRBV27 with TRBJ1-1; 7 bases are a match to TRBD1. This CDR3 has 16 amino acids. Losses at the gene ends were 1 base for V and 0 bases for J; bases not matched to a gene: 5. Germline-derived CDR1 and CDR2 are MNHEY and SMNVEV (reference sequence). CDR3 in amino acids: CASSLYRGPLNTEAFF. Written as DNA, the CDR3 is TGTGCCAGCAGTTTATACAGGGGTCCCCTGAACACTGAAGCTTTCTTT.

This clonotype was recorded a few times. The rearrangement uses TRBV27 and TRBJ2-5; 11 positions match TRBD2. The CDR3 consists of 16 residues. Germline V CDR1 and CDR2: MNHEY, SMNVEV (reference sequence). Germline trimming cut 6 bases from V and 2 bases from J; bases unmatched to any gene: 8. The CDR3 DNA reads TGTGCCAGCAGCCCCAAGGGACTAGCGGCGCAAGAGACCCAGTACTTC. Protein: CASSPKGLAAQETQYF.

The rearrangement uses TRBV7-9 and TRBJ2-5, with D tentatively TRBD1 (5 bases). CDR1 SEHNR and CDR2 FQNEAQ come from the germline V gene (reference sequence). V was trimmed by 4 bases and J by 2 bases, leaving 8 bases between them. CDR3 size: 13 residues. The CDR3 reads CASSSRQQETQYF. The CDR3 DNA is TGTGCCAGCAGCTCCAGACAGCAAGAGACCCAGTACTTC.

In its sample, this clonotype was seen many times. The V call is TRBV6-5, the J call TRBJ2-7; no definite D call. CDR3 length: 12 residues. Per the germline V gene, CDR1 is MNHEY and CDR2 is SVGAGI. V lost 5 bases to trimming and J lost 3 bases, with 8 bases between them. For the CDR3, the DNA is TGTGCCAGCAGTCCAGACGGCTACGAGCAGTACTTC. Translated, it gives CASSPDGYEQYF.

Only a few counts were recorded for this clonotype. The V call is TRBV20-1, the J call TRBJ2-1, with TRBD2 matching over 13 bases. The CDR3 runs 16 residues. Germline loops: CDR1 DFQATT, CDR2 SNEGSKA (reference sequence). Unmatched junction bases numbered 7, after V lost 0 bases and J lost 8 bases. The CDR3 DNA reads TGCAGTGCTAGAGACGTAGGACTAGCGGGAGCATATGAGCAGTTCTTC. Translated, it gives CSARDVGLAGAYEQFF.

The chain couples TRBV6-6 to TRBJ1-1; D gene uncertain. The CDR3 contains 12 residues. The V and J ends lost 8 bases and 0 bases respectively, with 7 bases between them. CDR1 and CDR2 (germline): MNHNY, SVGAGI (reference sequence). The CDR3 loop is CASGRLNTEAFF. Written as DNA, the CDR3 is TGTGCCAGCGGGCGGTTGAACACTGAAGCTTTCTTT.

V gene TRBV29-1 combines with J gene TRBJ2-3, with D tentatively TRBD1 or TRBD2 (5 bases each). This CDR3 has 15 residues. Germline assignment: CDR1 SQVTM and CDR2 ANQGSEA. The V gene lost 3 bases and the J gene lost 4 bases, with 17 bases spanning the gap. The CDR3 here is CSVDGGRGSADTQYF. DNA for the CDR3: TGCAGCGTTGATGGGGGTCGGGGCTCAGCAGATACGCAGTATTTT.

This clonotype was observed a handful of times. This rearrangement joins TRBV7-2 to TRBJ2-3; 14 positions agree with TRBD2. Germline V CDR1 and CDR2: SGHTA, FQGNSA. Germline trimming cut 1 base from V and 5 bases from J; bases unmatched to any gene: 5. CDR3 length equals 17 residues. CDR3 sequence reads: CASSLGLAGGPQDTQYF. CDR3 in DNA: TGTGCCAGCAGCTTAGGACTAGCGGGGGGGCCCCAAGATACGCAGTATTTT.

This clonotype was observed a handful of times. The V call is TRBV29-1, the J call TRBJ1-2, with D hard to call. The CDR3 is 13 residues long. Germline values: CDR1 SQVTM, CDR2 ANQGSEA. The V end was cut by 5 bases, the J end by 1 base, with 11 bases between. This chain's CDR3 is CSVTVAFNYGYTF. CDR3 in DNA: TGCAGCGTTACCGTCGCGTTTAACTATGGCTACACCTTC.